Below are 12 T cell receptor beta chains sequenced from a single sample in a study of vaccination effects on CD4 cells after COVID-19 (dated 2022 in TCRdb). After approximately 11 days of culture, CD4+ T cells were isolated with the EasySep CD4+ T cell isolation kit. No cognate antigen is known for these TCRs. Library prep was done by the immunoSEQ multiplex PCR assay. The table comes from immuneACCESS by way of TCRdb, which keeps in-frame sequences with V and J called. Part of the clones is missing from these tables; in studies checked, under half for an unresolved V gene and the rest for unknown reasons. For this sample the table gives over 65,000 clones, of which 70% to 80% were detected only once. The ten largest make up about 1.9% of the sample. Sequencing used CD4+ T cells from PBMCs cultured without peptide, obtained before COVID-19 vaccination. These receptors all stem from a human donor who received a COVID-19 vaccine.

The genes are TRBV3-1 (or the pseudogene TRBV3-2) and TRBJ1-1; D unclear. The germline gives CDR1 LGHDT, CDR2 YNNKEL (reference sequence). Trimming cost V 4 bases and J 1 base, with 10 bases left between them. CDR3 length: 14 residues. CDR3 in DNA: TGTGCCAGCAGCCTGAGCCCCAAGAACACTGAAGCTTTCTTT. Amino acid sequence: CASSLSPKNTEAFF.

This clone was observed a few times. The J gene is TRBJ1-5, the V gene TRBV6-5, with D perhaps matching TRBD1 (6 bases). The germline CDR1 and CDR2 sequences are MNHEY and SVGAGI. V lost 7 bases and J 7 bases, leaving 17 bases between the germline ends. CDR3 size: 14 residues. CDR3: CASTLGGGWQPQHF. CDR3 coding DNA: TGTGCCAGCACCCTAGGAGGGGGATGGCAGCCCCAGCATTTT.

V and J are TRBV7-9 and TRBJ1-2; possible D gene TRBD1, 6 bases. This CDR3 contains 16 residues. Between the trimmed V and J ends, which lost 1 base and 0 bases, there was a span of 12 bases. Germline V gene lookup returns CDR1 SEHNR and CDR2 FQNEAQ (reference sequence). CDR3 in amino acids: CASSLGQTGANYGYTF. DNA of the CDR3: TGTGCCAGCAGCTTAGGCCAGACAGGAGCTAACTATGGCTACACCTTC.

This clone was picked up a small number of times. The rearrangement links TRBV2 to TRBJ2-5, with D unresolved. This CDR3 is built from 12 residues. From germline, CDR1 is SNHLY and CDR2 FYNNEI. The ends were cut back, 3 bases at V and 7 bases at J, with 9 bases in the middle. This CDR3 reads CASSDDVRTQYF. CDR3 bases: TGTGCCAGCAGTGATGACGTTCGGACCCAGTACTTC. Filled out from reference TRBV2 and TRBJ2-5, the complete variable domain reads EPEVTQTPSHQVTQMGQEVILRCVPISNHLYFYWYRQILGQKVEFLVSFYNNEISEKSEIFDDQFSVERPDGSNFTLKIRSTKLEDSAMYFCASSDDVRTQYFGPGTRLLVL.

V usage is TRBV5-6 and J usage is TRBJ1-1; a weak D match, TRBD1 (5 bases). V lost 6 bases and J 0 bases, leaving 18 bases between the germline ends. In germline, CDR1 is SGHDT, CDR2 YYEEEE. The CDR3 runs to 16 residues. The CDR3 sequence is CASISLGVLMNTEAFF. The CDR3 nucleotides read TGTGCCAGCATCTCCTTGGGGGTCCTCATGAACACTGAAGCTTTCTTT.

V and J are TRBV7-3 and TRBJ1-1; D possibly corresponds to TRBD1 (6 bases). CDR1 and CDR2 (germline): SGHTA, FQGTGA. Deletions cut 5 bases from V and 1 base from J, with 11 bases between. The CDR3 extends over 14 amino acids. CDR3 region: CASSPTGRNTEAFF. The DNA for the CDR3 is TGTGCCAGCAGCCCAACAGGGAGGAACACTGAAGCTTTCTTT.

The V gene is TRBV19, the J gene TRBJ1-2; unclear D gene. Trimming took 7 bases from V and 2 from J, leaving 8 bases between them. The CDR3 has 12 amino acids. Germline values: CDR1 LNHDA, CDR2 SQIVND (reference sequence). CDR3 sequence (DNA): TGTGCCAGTAAGGAGGGAAACTATGGCTACACCTTC. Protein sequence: CASKEGNYGYTF.

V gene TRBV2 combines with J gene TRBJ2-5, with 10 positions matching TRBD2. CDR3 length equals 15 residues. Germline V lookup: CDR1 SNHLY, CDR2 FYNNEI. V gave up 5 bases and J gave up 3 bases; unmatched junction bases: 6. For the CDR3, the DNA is TGTGCCAGCAGTATACGACTAGCGGGCGAAGAGACCCAGTACTTC. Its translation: CASSIRLAGEETQYF.

The CDR3 spells CAISAGTGTESQHF. CDR3 in DNA: TGTGCCATCAGTGCCGGGACGGGGACAGAGTCCCAGCATTTT. The V call is TRBV10-3, the J call TRBJ1-5, with 7 bases aligning to TRBD1. The junction had 11 bases not matched to a gene; V was cut back by 4 bases and J by 11 bases. This CDR3 is 14 amino acids long. Per germline, CDR1 ENHRY and CDR2 SYGVKD.

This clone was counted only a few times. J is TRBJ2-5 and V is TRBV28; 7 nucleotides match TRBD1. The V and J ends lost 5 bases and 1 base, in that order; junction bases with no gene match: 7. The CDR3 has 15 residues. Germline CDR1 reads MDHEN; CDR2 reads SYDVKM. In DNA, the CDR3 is TGTGCCAGCAGTCCCTCCGGGACAGCCCAAGAGACCCAGTACTTC. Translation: CASSPSGTAQETQYF.

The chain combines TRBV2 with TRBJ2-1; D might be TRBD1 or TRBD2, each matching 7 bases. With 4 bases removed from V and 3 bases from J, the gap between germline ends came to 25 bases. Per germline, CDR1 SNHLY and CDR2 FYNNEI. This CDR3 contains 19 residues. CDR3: CASSGVGEGAQNSYNEQFF. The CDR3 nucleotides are TGTGCCAGCAGTGGCGTTGGGGAGGGGGCACAGAATAGCTACAATGAGCAGTTCTTC.

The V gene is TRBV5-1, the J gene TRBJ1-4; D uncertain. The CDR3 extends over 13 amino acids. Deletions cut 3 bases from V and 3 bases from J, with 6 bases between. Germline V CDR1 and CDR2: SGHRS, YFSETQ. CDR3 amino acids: CASSYAPNEKLFF. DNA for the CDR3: TGCGCCAGCAGCTACGCCCCTAATGAAAAACTGTTTTTT.